This TCR beta chain is from a study of cytomegalovirus exposure and HLA in healthy donors. There are 15 residues in the CDR3. V dropped 3 bases and J dropped 5 bases, with 14 bases sitting between them. Germline assignment: CDR1 SGHTA and CDR2 FQGNSA. Generated by immunoSEQ multiplex PCR, the TCRdb table keeps only in-frame clones and is missing some. Altogether under 350,000 clones are present, 80% to 90% being singletons, with the ten largest covering 0.95% to 1.1%. The TCR sequence derives from a woman younger than 35 in good health and CMV-seronegative. Sequenced input: PBMCs. V is TRBV7-2 and J is TRBJ2-1; TRBD1 might be the D (5 bases). CDR3 coding DNA: TGTGCCAGCAGCTTCAGGTCAGGGCGCGACAATGAGCAGTTCTTC. As protein: CASSFRSGRDNEQFF.